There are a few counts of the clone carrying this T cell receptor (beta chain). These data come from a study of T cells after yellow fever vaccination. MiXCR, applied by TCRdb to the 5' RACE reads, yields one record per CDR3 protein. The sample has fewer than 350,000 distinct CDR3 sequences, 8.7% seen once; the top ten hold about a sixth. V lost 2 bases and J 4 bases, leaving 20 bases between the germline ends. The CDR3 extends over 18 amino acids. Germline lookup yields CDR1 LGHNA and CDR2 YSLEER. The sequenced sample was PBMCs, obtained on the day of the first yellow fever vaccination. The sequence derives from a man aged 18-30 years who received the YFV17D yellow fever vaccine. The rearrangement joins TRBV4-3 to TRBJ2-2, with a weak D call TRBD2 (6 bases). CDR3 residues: CASSQTLVGRLPTGELFF. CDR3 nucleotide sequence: TGCGCCAGCAGCCAAACTCTCGTGGGGAGGCTCCCCACCGGGGAGCTGTTTTTT.